This T cell receptor (beta chain) was found in a study of cytomegalovirus exposure and HLA in healthy donors. The sample holds a few counts of this clone. The V and J ends lost 2 bases and 5 bases respectively, with 7 bases between them. CDR3 length equals 13 residues. Germline CDR1 is KGHSH and CDR2 is LQKENI. The PCR employed 60 Vbeta primers together with 13 Jbeta primers. TCRdb keeps only in-frame clones here, not all; method: immunoSEQ multiplex PCR. The table shows under 200,000 clones, with around three quarters occurring only once. This chain uses TRBV18 with TRBJ1-5, with no clear D. The sequenced sample consisted of PBMCs. The clonotype comes from a woman aged 50 to 60 in good health and CMV-seropositive. The CDR3 DNA sequence: TGTGCCAGCTCACCATCTCCAGATCAGCCCCAGCATTTT. Amino acids: CASSPSPDQPQHF.